What follows are 30 T cell receptor beta chains derived from one specimen sequenced in a study of blood T cell repertoires in COVID-19. Using immunoSEQ multiplex PCR, the repertoire was profiled, and TCRdb retains in-frame clones only, with some absent. The table includes 150,000 to 200,000 clones, 80% to 90% detected once. The material sequenced was PBMCs or T cells enriched from blood (not recorded which). The source is a woman under 30 who had recovered from COVID-19.

V gene TRBV28 combines with J gene TRBJ2-3; D possibly corresponds to TRBD1 (5 bases). CDR1 is MDHEN and CDR2 is SYDVKM in the germline V gene. V was trimmed by 3 bases and J by 7 bases, leaving 11 bases between them. This CDR3 is 13 amino acids long. Here the CDR3 reads CASSLGRRYTQYF. The CDR3 nucleotides are TGTGCCAGCAGTTTGGGGCGACGTTATACGCAGTATTTT. The full variable domain, rest sourced from reference TRBV28 and TRBJ2-3, is DVKVTQSSRYLVKRTGEKVFLECVQDMDHENMFWYRQDPGLGLRLIYFSYDVKMKEKGDIPEGYSVSREKKERFSLILESASTNQTSMYLCASSLGRRYTQYFGPGTRLTVL.

CDR3 sequence reads: CASSPTSNYGYTF. The CDR3 DNA sequence: TGTGCCAGCAGTCCGACAAGTAACTATGGCTACACCTTC. The chain is built from TRBV7-9 and TRBJ1-2; no clear D gene. The CDR3 length is 13 residues. Germline assignment: CDR1 SEHNR and CDR2 FQNEAQ (reference sequence). Trimming took 6 bases from V and 1 from J, leaving 9 bases between them.

The rearrangement links TRBV28 to TRBJ2-1; 16 positions agree with TRBD2. This CDR3 is built from 16 residues. The germline CDR1 and CDR2 sequences are MDHEN and SYDVKM. After removal of 4 bases from V and 10 bases from J, the junction contained 7 bases not matched to a gene. The DNA of the CDR3 is TGTGCCAGCAGTTCTGGGACTAGCGGGGGGGCGAGGGAGCAGTTCTTC. It yields the protein CASSSGTSGGAREQFF.

The chain combines TRBV4-2 with TRBJ1-2; D gene unclear. In germline, CDR1 is LGHNA, CDR2 YNFKEQ. Trimming removed 4 bases at V and 0 bases at J, with 9 bases between. The CDR3 is 14 residues long. CDR3 region: CASSPEEANYGYTF. CDR3 bases: TGTGCCAGCAGCCCGGAGGAGGCTAACTATGGCTACACCTTC.

The genes are TRBV3-1 (or the pseudogene TRBV3-2) and TRBJ1-1, with TRBD1 identical over 11 bases. The V and J ends lost 0 bases and 2 bases, in that order; junction bases with no gene match: 11. Germline V CDR1 and CDR2: LGHDT, YNNKEL (reference sequence). CDR3 size: 19 residues. CDR3 sequence: CASSQEVLRTGGKNTEAFF. CDR3 sequence (DNA): TGTGCCAGCAGCCAAGAAGTTTTACGGACAGGGGGCAAAAACACTGAAGCTTTCTTT.

This rearrangement joins TRBV3-1 (or the pseudogene TRBV3-2) to TRBJ2-5, with 8 positions matching TRBD2. Trimming cost V 0 bases and J 5 bases; bases outside gene matches: 14. CDR1 is LGHDT and CDR2 is YNNKEL in the germline V gene (reference sequence). The CDR3 consists of 18 residues. The DNA of the CDR3 is TGTGCCAGCAGCCAAGATCTTATTAGCGGGGTGGAAGCGGAGACCCAGTACTTC. Translating it yields CASSQDLISGVEAETQYF.

This clone showed up just a few times. The chain carries TRBV19 and TRBJ2-6; no reliable D call. The CDR3 is 13 amino acids. The V gene's germline CDR1 is LNHDA and CDR2 SQIVND (reference sequence). The germline V and J ends were trimmed by 6 bases and 2 bases, with 5 bases remaining between them. The CDR3 sequence is CASSFTGANVLTF. CDR3 nucleotide sequence: TGTGCCAGTAGCTTTACTGGGGCCAACGTCCTGACTTTC.

This clone has only one observation. The chain joins TRBV9 to TRBJ1-1; 12 bases fit TRBD1. CDR3 size: 17 residues. V lost 0 bases and J lost 4; bases outside the gene matches: 7. Germline V lookup: CDR1 SGDLS, CDR2 YYNGEE. CDR3 region: CASSVGGGQGAVTEAFF. The CDR3 nucleotides are TGTGCCAGCAGCGTAGGAGGGGGACAGGGGGCCGTCACTGAAGCTTTCTTT.

The table lists this clone with a few counts. The chain links TRBV7-8 to TRBJ1-3; 9 bases match TRBD1. The CDR3 extends over 16 amino acids. Germline CDR1 reads SGHVS; CDR2 reads FQNEAQ. The V and J ends lost 5 bases and 0 bases, in that order; junction bases with no gene match: 5. The CDR3 loop is CASSQGTGSSGNTIYF. CDR3 bases: TGTGCCAGCAGCCAAGGGACAGGGAGCTCTGGAAACACCATATATTTT.

The V and J genes are TRBV28 and TRBJ1-4; the match to TRBD1 covers 9 bases. Losses at the gene ends were 7 bases for V and 8 bases for J; bases not matched to a gene: 11. Germline values: CDR1 MDHEN, CDR2 SYDVKM. CDR3 size: 15 residues. CDR3 sequence: CASTPAGTGNEKLFF. CDR3 bases: TGTGCCAGCACTCCAGCTGGGACAGGGAACGAAAAACTGTTTTTT.

This chain links TRBV6-2 or TRBV6-3 with TRBJ1-1; D remains unclear. Germline V gives CDR1 MNHEY, CDR2 SVGEGT. The CDR3 sequence is 14 residues long. V shed 4 bases and J shed 4 bases, with 13 bases lying between them. The DNA of the CDR3 is TGTGCCAGCAGTTCCCGGCAGGCCCGCACTGAAGCTTTCTTT. Residues: CASSSRQARTEAFF.

This clone has just one count. The chain couples TRBV27 to TRBJ1-1; D gene ambiguous. The germline V and J ends were trimmed by 6 bases and 0 bases, with 8 bases remaining between them. The germline V gene has CDR1 MNHEY and CDR2 SMNVEV (reference sequence). The CDR3 has 13 amino acids. The CDR3 here is CASRSFMNTEAFF. DNA of the CDR3: TGTGCCAGCAGGTCCTTTATGAACACTGAAGCTTTCTTT.

V gene TRBV7-8 combines with J gene TRBJ2-7; tentative D call: TRBD2 (6 bases). Per germline, CDR1 SGHVS and CDR2 FQNEAQ. V was shortened by 2 bases and J by 0 bases, with 17 bases between the two germline ends. The CDR3 totals 17 residues. The CDR3 DNA reads as TGTGCCAGCAGCTTAATAGGGGCAGGACTAAGCTCCTACGAGCAGTACTTC. The encoded protein is CASSLIGAGLSSYEQYF. The variable domain in full, completed from reference TRBV7-8 and TRBJ2-7, reads GAGVSQSPRYKVAKRGQDVALRCDPISGHVSLFWYQQALGQGPEFLTYFQNEAQLDKSGLPSDRFFAERPEGSVSTLKIQRTQQEDSAVYLCASSLIGAGLSSYEQYFGPGTRLTVT.

The rearrangement links TRBV6-5 to TRBJ2-1; 10 bases match TRBD2. CDR1 MNHEY and CDR2 SVGAGI come from the germline V gene. The CDR3 extends over 14 amino acids. The junction had 5 bases not matched to a gene; V was cut back by 3 bases and J by 9 bases. CDR3 amino acids: CASSYSGRNGEQFF. The DNA for the CDR3 is TGTGCCAGCAGTTATAGCGGGAGGAATGGTGAGCAGTTCTTC.

This rearrangement joins TRBV18 to TRBJ2-1; no clear D. Germline CDR1 KGHSH, CDR2 LQKENI. The CDR3 is 15 residues long. V was cut by 0 bases and J by 5 bases, with 11 bases left in between. CDR3 in DNA: TGTGCCAGCTCACCACCCATTGGCGGAAACAATGAGCAGTTCTTC. It specifies CASSPPIGGNNEQFF.

This clone was detected once. Other DNA sequences of this sample code for an identical CDR3. The chain couples TRBV28 to TRBJ1-4; TRBD1 agrees at 8 bases. Germline V gene lookup returns CDR1 MDHEN and CDR2 SYDVKM. The CDR3 is made up of 14 amino acids. V lost 5 bases to trimming and J lost 5 bases; unmatched junction nucleotides: 4. This CDR3 reads CASSRDRRNEKLFF. For the CDR3, the DNA is TGTGCCAGCAGTCGGGACAGGCGGAATGAAAAACTGTTTTTT.

The chain employs TRBV6-4 and TRBJ2-3, with D possibly TRBD2 on 6 matching bases. V lost 8 bases to trimming and J lost 2 bases, with 14 bases between them. The CDR3 is made up of 14 amino acids. The germline V gene encodes CDR1 MRHNA and CDR2 SNTAGT. DNA for the CDR3: TGTGCCAGCGCGGGGACGGGTATCACAGATACGCAGTATTTT. Its translation is CASAGTGITDTQYF.

This clone appeared a few times. The rearrangement uses TRBV27 and TRBJ1-1; 12 bases align to TRBD1. This CDR3 has 13 amino acids. Looked up from germline, CDR1 is MNHEY and CDR2 is SMNVEV (reference sequence). Losses at the gene ends were 3 bases for V and 9 bases for J; bases not matched to a gene: 2. The chain's CDR3 is CASSFGTGGQAFF. The CDR3 coding sequence is TGTGCCAGCAGTTTTGGGACAGGGGGCCAAGCTTTCTTT.

V and J are TRBV19 and TRBJ1-5, with TRBD1 as a possible D gene (5 bases). Germline values: CDR1 LNHDA, CDR2 SQIVND (reference sequence). V was trimmed by 3 bases and J by 4 bases, leaving 7 bases between them. The CDR3 spans 13 residues. The CDR3 reads CASSIWTNQPQHF. The CDR3 DNA is TGTGCCAGTAGTATCTGGACAAATCAGCCCCAGCATTTT.

This clone occurred once. The V and J genes are TRBV30 and TRBJ1-1; D unresolved. Germline CDR1 GTSNPN, CDR2 SVGIG (reference sequence). V shed 3 bases and J shed 8 bases, with 10 bases lying between them. CDR3 length equals 11 residues. The DNA of the CDR3 is TGTGCCTGGAGCAGGCTTATGGAAGCTTTCTTT. It specifies CAWSRLMEAFF.

The rearrangement uses TRBV28 and TRBJ2-1; 8 nucleotides match TRBD2. The CDR3 has 16 amino acids. The germline V gene encodes CDR1 MDHEN and CDR2 SYDVKM. With 6 bases clipped from V and 3 bases from J, the junction kept 10 bases outside the gene matches. CDR3 region: CASSRWPGRGYNEQFF. The CDR3 DNA reads as TGTGCCAGCAGCCGCTGGCCCGGGAGGGGCTACAATGAGCAGTTCTTC.

This chain links TRBV29-1 with TRBJ2-5; 8 bases are a match to TRBD2. The CDR3 contains 13 residues. The germline CDR1 and CDR2 sequences are SQVTM and ANQGSEA. V dropped 4 bases and J dropped 3; count of bases not matched to a gene: 4. The CDR3 here is CSVGGAGEETQYF. Written as DNA, the CDR3 is TGCAGCGTTGGGGGAGCGGGGGAAGAGACCCAGTACTTC.

The J gene is TRBJ1-6, the V gene TRBV19; 7 positions match TRBD1. Germline V gene sequence: CDR1 LNHDA, CDR2 SQIVND (reference sequence). After removal of 5 bases from V and 7 bases from J, the junction contained 5 bases not matched to a gene. The CDR3 spans 14 residues. The CDR3 protein is CASSDRATNSPLHF. The CDR3 coding sequence is TGTGCCAGTAGTGACAGGGCGACAAATTCACCCCTCCACTTT. The variable domain in full, completed from reference TRBV19 and TRBJ1-6, reads DGGITQSPKYLFRKEGQNVTLSCEQNLNHDAMYWYRQDPGQGLRLIYYSQIVNDFQKGDIAEGYSVSREKKESFPLTVTSAQKNPTAFYLCASSDRATNSPLHFGNGTRLTVT.

J is TRBJ1-4 and V is TRBV3-1 (or the pseudogene TRBV3-2), with 9 bases fitting TRBD1. Germline V gene lookup returns CDR1 LGHDT and CDR2 YNNKEL (reference sequence). V lost 1 base, J lost 7 bases, and 4 bases stayed unmatched. The CDR3 has 15 residues. Written as DNA, the CDR3 is TGTGCCAGCAGCCAAGTTACAGGGGGCGCTGAAAAACTGTTTTTT. Translation: CASSQVTGGAEKLFF.

The chain employs TRBV10-3 and TRBJ2-5; 7 bases map to TRBD2. J was trimmed by 0 bases and V by 6 bases; bases with no gene match: 1. The CDR3 is 13 residues long. CDR1 and CDR2 (germline): ENHRY, SYGVKD. CDR3 DNA sequence: TGTGCCATCAGGGGGGGGTACCAAGAGACCCAGTACTTC. Protein product: CAIRGGYQETQYF.

By sample share, this clone is medium-sized. The chain has TRBV9 and TRBJ1-2; TRBD1 might be the D (6 bases). The V gene's germline CDR1 is SGDLS and CDR2 YYNGEE. Trimming pared 0 bases from V and 3 bases from J, leaving 9 bases between. CDR3 length: 14 residues. The CDR3 DNA follows: TGTGCCAGCAGCGTAGCAGGGGATGACTATGGCTACACCTTC. Residues: CASSVAGDDYGYTF.

The V gene is TRBV4-1, the J gene TRBJ2-7; tentatively, D is TRBD2 (6 bases). The CDR3 sequence is 17 residues long. Germline V CDR1 and CDR2: MGHRA, YSYEKL. Trimming took off 4 bases at V and 0 bases at J, with 19 bases between the two ends. Here the CDR3 DNA reads TGCGCCAGCAGCCTCACCGGCAGCGGGTTCAGCTCCTACGAGCAGTACTTC. Residues: CASSLTGSGFSSYEQYF.

The chain combines TRBV11-3 with TRBJ1-1, with 7 nucleotides matching TRBD1. There are 13 residues in the CDR3. Unmatched junction bases numbered 1, after V lost 2 bases and J lost 4 bases. From germline, CDR1 is SGHNT and CDR2 YENEEA. CDR3 residues: CASSLSGGTEAFF. CDR3 in DNA: TGTGCCAGCAGCTTATCAGGGGGCACTGAAGCTTTCTTT.

Written as DNA, the CDR3 is TGTGCCAGCAGCCAACAACTCAGGGGGGTCGAGCAGTACTTC. Amino acid sequence: CASSQQLRGVEQYF. The chain combines TRBV5-5 with TRBJ2-7; maybe TRBD1 (7 bases). Germline CDR1 SGHKS, CDR2 YYEKEE (reference sequence). Trimming took 4 bases from V and 6 from J, leaving 17 bases between them. The CDR3 covers 14 residues.

The chain employs TRBV7-8 and TRBJ2-7; 7 bases are a match to TRBD1. V lost 3 bases, J lost 0 bases, and 17 bases stayed unmatched. The CDR3 is 19 amino acids. Looked up from germline, CDR1 is SGHVS and CDR2 is FQNEAQ. The CDR3 DNA follows: TGTGCCAGCAGCTTCAGAGGCGGGTGGGGGACAGATCACTCCTACGAGCAGTACTTC. This translates into CASSFRGGWGTDHSYEQYF.